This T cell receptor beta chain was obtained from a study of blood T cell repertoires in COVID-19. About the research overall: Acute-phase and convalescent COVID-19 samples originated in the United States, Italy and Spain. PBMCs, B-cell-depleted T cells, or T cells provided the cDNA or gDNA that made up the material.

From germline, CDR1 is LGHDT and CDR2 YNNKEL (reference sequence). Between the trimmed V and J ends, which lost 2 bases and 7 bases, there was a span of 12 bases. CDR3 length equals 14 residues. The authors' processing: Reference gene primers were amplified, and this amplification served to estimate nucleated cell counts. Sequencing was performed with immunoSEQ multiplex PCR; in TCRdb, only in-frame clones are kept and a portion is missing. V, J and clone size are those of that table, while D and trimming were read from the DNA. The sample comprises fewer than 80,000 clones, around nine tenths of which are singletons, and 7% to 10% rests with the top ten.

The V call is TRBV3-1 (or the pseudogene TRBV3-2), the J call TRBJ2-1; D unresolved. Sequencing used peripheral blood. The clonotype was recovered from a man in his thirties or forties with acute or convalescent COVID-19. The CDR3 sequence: CASSQSERGNEQFF. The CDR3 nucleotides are TGTGCCAGCAGCCAAAGCGAGCGAGGAAATGAGCAGTTCTTC.